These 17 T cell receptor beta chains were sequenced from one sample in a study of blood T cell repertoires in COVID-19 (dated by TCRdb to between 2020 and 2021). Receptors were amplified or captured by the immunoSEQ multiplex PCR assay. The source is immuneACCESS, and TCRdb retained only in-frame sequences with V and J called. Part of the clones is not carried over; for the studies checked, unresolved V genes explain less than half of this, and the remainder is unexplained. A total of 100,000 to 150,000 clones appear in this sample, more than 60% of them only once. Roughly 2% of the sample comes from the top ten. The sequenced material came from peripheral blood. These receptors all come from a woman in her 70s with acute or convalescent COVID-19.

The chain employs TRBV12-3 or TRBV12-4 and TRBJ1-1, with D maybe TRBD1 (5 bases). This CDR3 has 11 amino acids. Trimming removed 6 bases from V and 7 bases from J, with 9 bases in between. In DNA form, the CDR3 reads TGTGCCAGCAGGCGTAGGGGTGAAGCTTTCTTT. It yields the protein CASRRRGEAFF.

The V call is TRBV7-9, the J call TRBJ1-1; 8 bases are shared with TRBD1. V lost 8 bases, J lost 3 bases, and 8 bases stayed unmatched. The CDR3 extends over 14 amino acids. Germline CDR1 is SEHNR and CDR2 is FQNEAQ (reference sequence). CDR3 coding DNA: TGTGCCAGCTTCCGACAGGGGACATACACTGAAGCTTTCTTT. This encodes CASFRQGTYTEAFF.

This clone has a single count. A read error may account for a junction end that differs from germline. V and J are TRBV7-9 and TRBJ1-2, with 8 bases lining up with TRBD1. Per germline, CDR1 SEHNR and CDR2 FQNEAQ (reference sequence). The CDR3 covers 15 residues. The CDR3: CASSLAGGVNYGYTF. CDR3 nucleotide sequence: TGTGCCAGCAGCCTAGCAGGGGGCGTTAACTATGGCTACACCTTC.

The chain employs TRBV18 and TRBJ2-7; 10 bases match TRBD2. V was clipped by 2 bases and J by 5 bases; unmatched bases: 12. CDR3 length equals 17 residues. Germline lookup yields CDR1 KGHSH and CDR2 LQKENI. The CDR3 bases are TGTGCCAGCTCACCATCCACACTAGCGGGAAGTTCCAACGAGCAGTACTTC. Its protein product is CASSPSTLAGSSNEQYF.

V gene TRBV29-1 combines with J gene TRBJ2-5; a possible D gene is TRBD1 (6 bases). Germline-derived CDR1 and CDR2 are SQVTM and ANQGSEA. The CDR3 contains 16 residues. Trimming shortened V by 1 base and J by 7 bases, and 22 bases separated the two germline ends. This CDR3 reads CSVEGLRGQRPGTQYF. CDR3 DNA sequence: TGCAGCGTTGAAGGGTTGCGAGGACAGAGACCTGGGACCCAGTACTTC.

The CDR3 DNA sequence: TGTGCCAGCAGCTTAGGGGCAGGGCGGTATGGCTACACCTTC. Protein product: CASSLGAGRYGYTF. The gene calls are TRBV11-2 and TRBJ1-2; tentatively, D is TRBD1 (5 bases). The germline CDR1 and CDR2 sequences are SGHAT and FQNNGV. V lost 1 base, J lost 5 bases, and 11 bases lay in between. The CDR3 runs to 14 residues.

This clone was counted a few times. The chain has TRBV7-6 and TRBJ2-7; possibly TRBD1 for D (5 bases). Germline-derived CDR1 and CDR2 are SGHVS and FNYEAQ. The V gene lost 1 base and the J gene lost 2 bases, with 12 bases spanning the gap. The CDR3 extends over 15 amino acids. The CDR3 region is CASSLVRGHAYEQYF. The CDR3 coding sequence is TGTGCCAGCAGCTTAGTCCGTGGACATGCCTACGAGCAGTACTTC.

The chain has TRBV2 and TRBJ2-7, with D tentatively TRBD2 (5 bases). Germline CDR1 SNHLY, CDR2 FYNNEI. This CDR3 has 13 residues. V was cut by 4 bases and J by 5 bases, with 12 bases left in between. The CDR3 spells CASSGGRVNEQYF. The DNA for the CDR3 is TGTGCCAGCAGTGGCGGGCGGGTAAACGAGCAGTACTTC.

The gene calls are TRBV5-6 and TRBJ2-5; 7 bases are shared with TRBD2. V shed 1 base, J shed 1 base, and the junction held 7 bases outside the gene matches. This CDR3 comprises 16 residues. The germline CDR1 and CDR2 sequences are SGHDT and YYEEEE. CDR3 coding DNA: TGTGCCAGCAGCTTGTACCGCGGGGGACCCCAAGAGACCCAGTACTTC. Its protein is CASSLYRGGPQETQYF.

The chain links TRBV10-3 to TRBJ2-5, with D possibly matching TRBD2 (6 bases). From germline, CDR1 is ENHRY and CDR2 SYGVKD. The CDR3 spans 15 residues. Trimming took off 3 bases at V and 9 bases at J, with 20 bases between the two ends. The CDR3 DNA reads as TGTGCCATCAGTGAAGTCGGCAAAGAGGGCGGGGCCCAGTACTTC. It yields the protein CAISEVGKEGGAQYF.

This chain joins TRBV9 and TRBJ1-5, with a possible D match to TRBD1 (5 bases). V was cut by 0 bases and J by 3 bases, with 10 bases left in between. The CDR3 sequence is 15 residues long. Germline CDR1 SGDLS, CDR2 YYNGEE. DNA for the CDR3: TGTGCCAGCAGCGTAGAGGGGCACTACAATCAGCCCCAGCATTTT. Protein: CASSVEGHYNQPQHF.

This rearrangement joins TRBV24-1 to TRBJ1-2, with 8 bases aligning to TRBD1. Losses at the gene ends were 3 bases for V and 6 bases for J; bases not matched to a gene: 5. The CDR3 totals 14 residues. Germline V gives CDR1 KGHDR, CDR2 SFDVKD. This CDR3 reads CATSDRPGGHGYTF. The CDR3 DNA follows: TGTGCCACCAGTGATCGGCCAGGGGGCCATGGCTACACCTTC.

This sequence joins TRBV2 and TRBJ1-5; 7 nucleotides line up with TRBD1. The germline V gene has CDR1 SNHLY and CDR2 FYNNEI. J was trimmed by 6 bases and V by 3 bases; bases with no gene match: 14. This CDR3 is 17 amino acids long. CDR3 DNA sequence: TGTGCCAGCAGTGATTTGAGGACAGGCTCATTAATTCAGCCCCAGCATTTT. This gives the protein CASSDLRTGSLIQPQHF.

CDR3 sequence (DNA): TGTGCCAGCAGCCTAGTAGGGGGACAAGAGACCCAGTACTTC. Protein: CASSLVGGQETQYF. The V gene is TRBV7-9, the J gene TRBJ2-5, with D perhaps matching TRBD1 (6 bases). Germline V gene data show CDR1 as SEHNR and CDR2 as FQNEAQ (reference sequence). The CDR3 has 14 residues. The ends were cut back, 5 bases at V and 2 bases at J, with 12 bases in the middle.

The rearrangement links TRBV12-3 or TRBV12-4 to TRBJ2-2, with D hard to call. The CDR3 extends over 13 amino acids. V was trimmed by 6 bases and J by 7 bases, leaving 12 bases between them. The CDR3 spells CASSRNRYGELFF. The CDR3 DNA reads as TGTGCCAGCAGCCGTAACCGGTACGGGGAGCTGTTTTTT.

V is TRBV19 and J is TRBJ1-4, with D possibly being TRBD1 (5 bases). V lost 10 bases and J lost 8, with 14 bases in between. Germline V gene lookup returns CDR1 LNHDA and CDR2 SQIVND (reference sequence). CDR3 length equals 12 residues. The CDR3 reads CATSGWKEKLFF. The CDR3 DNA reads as TGTGCCACTTCAGGGTGGAAGGAAAAACTGTTTTTT.

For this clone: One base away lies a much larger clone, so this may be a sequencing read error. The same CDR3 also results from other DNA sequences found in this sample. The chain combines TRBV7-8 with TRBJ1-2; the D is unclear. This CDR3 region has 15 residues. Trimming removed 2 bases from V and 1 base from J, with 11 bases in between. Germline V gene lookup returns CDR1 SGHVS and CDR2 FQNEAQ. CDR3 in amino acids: CASSLMAGDNYGYTF. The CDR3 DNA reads TGTGCCAGCAGCTTAATGGCGGGTGATAACTATGGCTACACCTTC.